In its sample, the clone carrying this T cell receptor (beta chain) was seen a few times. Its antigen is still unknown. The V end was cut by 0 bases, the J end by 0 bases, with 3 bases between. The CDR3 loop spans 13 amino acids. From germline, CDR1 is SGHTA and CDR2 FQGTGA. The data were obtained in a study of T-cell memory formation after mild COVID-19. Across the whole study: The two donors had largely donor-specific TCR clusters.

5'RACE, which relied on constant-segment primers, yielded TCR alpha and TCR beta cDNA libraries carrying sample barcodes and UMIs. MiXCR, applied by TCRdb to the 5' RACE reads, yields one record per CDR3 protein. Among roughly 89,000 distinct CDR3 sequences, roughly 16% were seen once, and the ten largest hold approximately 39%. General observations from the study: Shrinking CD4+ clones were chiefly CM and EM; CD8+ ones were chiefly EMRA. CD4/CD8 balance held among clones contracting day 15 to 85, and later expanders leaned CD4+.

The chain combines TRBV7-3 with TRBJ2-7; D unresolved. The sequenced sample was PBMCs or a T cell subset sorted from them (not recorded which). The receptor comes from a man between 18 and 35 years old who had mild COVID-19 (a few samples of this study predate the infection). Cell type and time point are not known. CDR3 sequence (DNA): TGTGCCAGCAGCTTAACCCCCTCCTACGAGCAGTACTTC. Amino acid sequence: CASSLTPSYEQYF.